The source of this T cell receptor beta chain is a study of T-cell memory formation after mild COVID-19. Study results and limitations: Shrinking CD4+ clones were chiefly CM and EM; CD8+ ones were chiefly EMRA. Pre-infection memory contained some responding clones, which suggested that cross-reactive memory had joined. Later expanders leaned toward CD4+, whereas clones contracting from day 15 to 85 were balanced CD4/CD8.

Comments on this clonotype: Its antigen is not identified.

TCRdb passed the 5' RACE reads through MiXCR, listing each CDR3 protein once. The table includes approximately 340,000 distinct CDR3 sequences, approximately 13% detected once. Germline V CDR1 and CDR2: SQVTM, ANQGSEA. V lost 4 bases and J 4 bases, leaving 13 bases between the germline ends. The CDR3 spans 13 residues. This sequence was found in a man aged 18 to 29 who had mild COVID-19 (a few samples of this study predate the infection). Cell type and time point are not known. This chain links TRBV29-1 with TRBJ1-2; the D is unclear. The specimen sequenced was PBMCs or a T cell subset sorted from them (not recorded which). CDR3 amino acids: CSVVYPGLYGYTF. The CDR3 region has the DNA TGCAGCGTTGTTTATCCAGGCCTCTATGGCTACACCTTC.